A selection of T cell receptor beta chains follows, all from one sample in a study of T-cell reconstitution after alpha-beta-depleted transplantation in children. MiXCR, applied by TCRdb to the PCR reads, yields one record per CDR3 protein. Here the sample spans 440,000 or so distinct CDR3 sequences, 43% being singletons. The sample here was PBMCs, taken before TCRalphabeta/CD19-depleted stem cell transplant. The receptors derive from a girl aged 2-10 years with aplastic anemia, due to receive a stem cell transplant. The CDR3 runs from the conserved cysteine through the conserved F or W. D genes are given only for firm matches. Where a row states a size, it is once, few, many or the class of an expanded clone; other rows omit it.

j_call: TRBJ1-1
v_call: TRBV19
clone_size: NA
d_call: TRBD1
cdr3_aa: CASSIDRGLGTEAFF
cdr3_nt: TGTGCCAGTAGTATAGACAGGGGGCTCGGCACTGAAGCTTTCTTT

j_call: TRBJ1-3
v_call: TRBV6-5
clone_size: few
d_call: NA
cdr3_aa: CASSYSGGSDGNTIYF
cdr3_nt: TGTGCCAGCAGTTACTCCGGGGGGTCGGATGGAAACACCATATATTTT

j_call: TRBJ2-7
v_call: TRBV11-3
clone_size: NA
d_call: NA
cdr3_aa: CASSHLGEQYF
cdr3_nt: TGTGCCAGCAGCCACCTGGGCGAGCAGTACTTC

j_call: TRBJ2-1
v_call: TRBV20-1
clone_size: NA
d_call: NA
cdr3_aa: CSAPRLDRAGNEQFF
cdr3_nt: TGCAGTGCTCCCCGGCTTGATCGAGCGGGCAATGAGCAGTTCTTC

j_call: TRBJ2-3
v_call: TRBV4-1
clone_size: NA
d_call: NA
cdr3_aa: CASSQPGRTTDTQYF
cdr3_nt: TGCGCCAGCAGCCAACCCGGCAGGACCACAGATACGCAGTATTTT

j_call: TRBJ1-6
v_call: TRBV18
clone_size: few
d_call: NA
cdr3_aa: CASSPHVGGGSPLHF
cdr3_nt: TGTGCCAGCTCACCTCACGTGGGAGGGGGTTCACCCCTCCACTTT

j_call: TRBJ1-1
v_call: TRBV20-1
clone_size: NA
d_call: NA
cdr3_aa: CSARDQRENTEAFF
cdr3_nt: TGCAGTGCTAGAGATCAAAGGGAGAACACTGAAGCTTTCTTT

j_call: TRBJ2-2
v_call: TRBV7-9
clone_size: NA
d_call: TRBD2
cdr3_aa: CASSDGLAGRTGELFF
cdr3_nt: TGTGCCAGCAGCGACGGACTAGCGGGGAGAACCGGGGAGCTGTTTTTT

j_call: TRBJ2-3
v_call: TRBV5-1
clone_size: NA
d_call: TRBD1
cdr3_aa: CASSSLRTGGTDTQYF
cdr3_nt: TGCGCCAGCAGCTCTCTTCGGACAGGGGGGACAGATACGCAGTATTTT

j_call: TRBJ1-6
v_call: TRBV4-2
clone_size: NA
d_call: NA
cdr3_aa: CASSQGHRGGLARPLHF
cdr3_nt: TGTGCCAGCAGCCAAGGGCACCGAGGAGGCCTAGCAAGGCCCCTCCACTTT

j_call: TRBJ2-2
v_call: TRBV27
clone_size: many
d_call: NA
cdr3_aa: CASSPVGPFGELFF
cdr3_nt: TGTGCCAGCAGTCCGGTGGGCCCTTTCGGGGAGCTGTTTTTT

j_call: TRBJ2-2
v_call: TRBV7-2
clone_size: NA
d_call: TRBD1
cdr3_aa: CASSFVGTGNTGELFF
cdr3_nt: TGTGCCAGCAGCTTCGTCGGGACAGGGAACACCGGGGAGCTGTTTTTT

j_call: TRBJ1-1
v_call: TRBV7-9
clone_size: NA
d_call: NA
cdr3_aa: CASSLGETANTEAFF
cdr3_nt: TGTGCCAGCAGCTTAGGGGAGACAGCAAACACTGAAGCTTTCTTT

j_call: TRBJ2-1
v_call: TRBV5-1
clone_size: NA
d_call: TRBD1
cdr3_aa: CASSLGFGTGYNEQFF
cdr3_nt: TGCGCCAGCAGCTTGGGGTTTGGGACAGGGTACAATGAGCAGTTCTTC

j_call: TRBJ2-5
v_call: TRBV7-3
clone_size: NA
d_call: NA
cdr3_aa: CASSSGLQETQYF
cdr3_nt: TGTGCCAGCAGCTCGGGACTCCAAGAGACCCAGTACTTC

j_call: TRBJ2-1
v_call: TRBV12-3/TRBV12-4
clone_size: many
d_call: TRBD2
cdr3_aa: CASSPGLAHNEQFF
cdr3_nt: TGTGCCAGCAGTCCCGGACTAGCACACAATGAGCAGTTCTTC

j_call: TRBJ2-2
v_call: TRBV6-5
clone_size: NA
d_call: TRBD2
cdr3_aa: CASSYTGLAGNTGELFF
cdr3_nt: TGTGCCAGCAGTTACACCGGACTAGCGGGAAACACCGGGGAGCTGTTTTTT

j_call: TRBJ1-5
v_call: TRBV7-9
clone_size: NA
d_call: NA
cdr3_aa: CASSRGMGGDNQPQHF
cdr3_nt: TGTGCCAGCAGCCGTGGAATGGGGGGAGACAATCAGCCCCAGCATTTT

j_call: TRBJ1-1
v_call: TRBV5-1
clone_size: few
d_call: NA
cdr3_aa: CASSLFEGPGTNTEAFF
cdr3_nt: TGCGCCAGCAGCTTGTTTGAGGGTCCAGGGACGAACACTGAAGCTTTCTTT

j_call: TRBJ2-7
v_call: TRBV4-2
clone_size: NA
d_call: TRBD1
cdr3_aa: CASSQAIPGQGSYEQYF
cdr3_nt: TGTGCCAGCAGCCAAGCAATTCCGGGACAGGGTTCCTACGAGCAGTACTTC

j_call: TRBJ2-1
v_call: TRBV20-1
clone_size: once
d_call: TRBD2
cdr3_aa: CSARDSGTKLYNEQFF
cdr3_nt: TGCAGTGCTAGAGATTCCGGGACTAAGCTCTACAATGAGCAGTTCTTC

j_call: TRBJ2-3
v_call: TRBV20-1
clone_size: NA
d_call: NA
cdr3_aa: CSARSGGAKDTQYF
cdr3_nt: TGCAGTGCTAGAAGTGGGGGGGCGAAAGATACGCAGTATTTT

j_call: TRBJ1-5
v_call: TRBV15
clone_size: NA
d_call: NA
cdr3_aa: CATTAGDNQPQHF
cdr3_nt: TGTGCCACCACGGCGGGGGACAATCAGCCCCAGCATTTT

j_call: TRBJ2-7
v_call: TRBV18
clone_size: NA
d_call: NA
cdr3_aa: CASSLAGTGPLKQYF
cdr3_nt: TGTGCCAGCTCTTTGGCCGGGACGGGGCCTTTAAAGCAGTACTTC

j_call: TRBJ2-1
v_call: TRBV20-1
clone_size: NA
d_call: NA
cdr3_aa: CSASGLYNEQFF
cdr3_nt: TGCAGTGCGTCAGGACTTTACAATGAGCAGTTCTTC

j_call: TRBJ2-1
v_call: TRBV7-9
clone_size: many
d_call: TRBD2
cdr3_aa: CASSQTSGRANEQFF
cdr3_nt: TGTGCCAGCAGCCAAACTAGCGGGAGGGCCAATGAGCAGTTCTTC